Many counts were recorded for the clone carrying this TCR beta chain. Its antigen remains unknown. Genomic DNA acted as the template from which TCR beta VDJ combination and CDR3 sequence profiling were carried out. TCRdb reanalysed the reads using MiXCR and keeps one entry per CDR3 protein. The repertoire holds approximately 130,000 distinct CDR3 sequences, nearly 40% seen once, with around 2.5% in the top ten. The CDR3 has 12 amino acids. Germline CDR1 and CDR2: DFQATT and SNEGSKA (reference sequence). Trimming removed 5 bases from V and 6 bases from J, with 13 bases in between. These data come from a study of CD8+CD57+ T cells in acquired aplastic anemia. Study outcomes and limitations: Shared by patients and controls, fewer than 30 CD8+ CDR3s were abundant in patients.

By flow cytometry, patients selected for sequencing had shown an expansion of CD8+CD57+ cells. The chain employs TRBV20-1 and TRBJ1-1; unclear D gene. This sequence originates from a human donor with aplastic anemia. The specimen sequenced was sorted CD4+, CD8+, or CD8+CD57+ T cells (not recorded which) from PBMCs. The CDR3 coding sequence is TGCAGTGCTGGTGACCTGCGCCCTGAAGCTTTCTTT. It specifies CSAGDLRPEAFF.